Shown below are 5 T cell receptor beta chains from a single sample sequenced in a study of CD8+ T cells in alopecia areata (dated 2018 in TCRdb). Per the publication, the time point label means: baseline before oral tofacitinib. The library was made by the immunoSEQ multiplex PCR assay. RNA was extracted from all samples and reverse transcribed into cDNA, which served as template for TCR sequencing. Entries here come from immuneACCESS through TCRdb and include only in-frame sequences with V and J called. Some clones fail to appear in such tables; in the studies checked, an unresolved V gene covers under half of the shortfall, and the cause of the remainder is unknown. The sample table shows 140,000 to 150,000 clones, and around 60% are seen once. The ten biggest clones cover about 6.8% of the sample. The material sequenced was CD4+ T cells sorted from blood, taken at week 0. These receptor sequences come from a human donor with alopecia areata.

The table lists this clone with a few counts. The chain combines TRBV25-1 with TRBJ1-1; D is unresolved. Trimming took off 5 bases at V and 1 base at J, with 2 bases between the two ends. Germline loops: CDR1 MGHDK, CDR2 SYGVNS. The CDR3 runs 11 residues. CDR3 protein: CASSSNTEAFF. The CDR3 DNA follows: TGTGCCAGCAGTTCGAACACTGAAGCTTTCTTT.

V gene TRBV4-1 combines with J gene TRBJ1-5, with a tentative D call TRBD1 (6 bases). In germline, CDR1 is MGHRA, CDR2 YSYEKL. Trimming stripped 0 bases from V and 0 bases from J, with 12 bases between. There are 17 residues in the CDR3. This CDR3 reads CASSQDGQSYSNQPQHF. In DNA form, the CDR3 reads TGCGCCAGCAGCCAAGACGGACAGTCCTATAGCAATCAGCCCCAGCATTTT.

The chain joins TRBV29-1 to TRBJ2-3; TRBD2 agrees at 8 bases. This CDR3 spans 12 amino acids. CDR1 is SQVTM and CDR2 is ANQGSEA in the germline V gene. With 5 bases clipped from V and 6 bases from J, the junction kept 4 bases outside the gene matches. The CDR3 region is CSVTPGGDTQYF. The CDR3 DNA reads TGCAGCGTTACCCCGGGGGGGGATACGCAGTATTTT.

The CDR3 sequence: CASTLVATEAFF. The CDR3 DNA reads as TGTGCCAGCACCCTAGTGGCTACTGAAGCTTTCTTT. This chain uses TRBV7-2 with TRBJ1-1, with unresolved D. Deletions cut 7 bases from V and 5 bases from J, with 11 bases between. The CDR3 length is 12 residues. Germline V gene sequence: CDR1 SGHTA, CDR2 FQGNSA. Together with reference TRBV7-2 and TRBJ1-1, the CDR3 gives the full variable domain: GAGVSQSPSNKVTEKGKDVELRCDPISGHTALYWYRQSLGQGLEFLIYFQGNSAPDKSGLPSDRFSAERTGGSVSTLTIQRTQQEDSAVYLCASTLVATEAFFGQGTRLTVV.

This clone was detected only a few times. The chain couples TRBV29-1 to TRBJ2-7; the D call may be TRBD1 or TRBD2 (6 bases each). Trimming took off 6 bases at V and 5 bases at J, with 11 bases between the two ends. CDR1 is SQVTM, CDR2 ANQGSEA, per germline. The CDR3 contains 11 residues. Written as DNA, the CDR3 is TGCAGCGTGGCGGGACATGACGAGCAGTACTTC. Protein: CSVAGHDEQYF.